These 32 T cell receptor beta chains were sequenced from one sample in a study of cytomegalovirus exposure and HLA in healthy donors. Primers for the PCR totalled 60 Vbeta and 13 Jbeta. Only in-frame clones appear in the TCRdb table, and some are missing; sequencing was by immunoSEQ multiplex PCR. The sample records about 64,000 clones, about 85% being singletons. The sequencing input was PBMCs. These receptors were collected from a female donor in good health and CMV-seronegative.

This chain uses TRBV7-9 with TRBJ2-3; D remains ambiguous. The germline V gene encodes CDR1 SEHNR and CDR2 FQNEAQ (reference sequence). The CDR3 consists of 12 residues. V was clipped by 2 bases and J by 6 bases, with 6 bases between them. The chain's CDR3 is CASSLNSDTQYF. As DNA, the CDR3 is TGTGCCAGCAGCTTAAATTCGGATACGCAGTATTTT.

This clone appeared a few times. This CDR3 reads CASSPNSYYITDTQYF. CDR3 nucleotide sequence: TGTGCCAGCAGCCCAAACTCATACTACATCACAGATACGCAGTATTTT. V is TRBV4-2 and J is TRBJ2-3; D unresolved. Germline V gives CDR1 LGHNA, CDR2 YNFKEQ. V dropped 4 bases and J dropped 2 bases, with 16 bases sitting between them. This CDR3 is built from 16 residues.

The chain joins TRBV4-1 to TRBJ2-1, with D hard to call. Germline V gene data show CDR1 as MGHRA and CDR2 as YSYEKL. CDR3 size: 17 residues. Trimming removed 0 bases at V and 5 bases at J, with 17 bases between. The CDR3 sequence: CASSQDLPALENNEQFF. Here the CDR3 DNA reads TGCGCCAGCAGCCAAGATCTTCCAGCGCTCGAGAACAATGAGCAGTTCTTC.

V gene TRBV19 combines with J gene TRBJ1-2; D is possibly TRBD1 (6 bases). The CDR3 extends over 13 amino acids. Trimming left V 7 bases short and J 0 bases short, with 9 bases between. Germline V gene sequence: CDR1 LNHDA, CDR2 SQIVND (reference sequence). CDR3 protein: CASKGESNYGYTF. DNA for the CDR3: TGTGCCAGTAAGGGGGAATCTAACTATGGCTACACCTTC.

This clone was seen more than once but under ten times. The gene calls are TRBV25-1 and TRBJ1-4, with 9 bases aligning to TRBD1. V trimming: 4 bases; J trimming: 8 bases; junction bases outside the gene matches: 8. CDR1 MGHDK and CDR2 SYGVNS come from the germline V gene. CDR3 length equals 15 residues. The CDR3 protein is CASSGQTGGREKLFF. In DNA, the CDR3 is TGTGCCAGCAGTGGTCAGACAGGGGGTAGAGAAAAACTGTTTTTT.

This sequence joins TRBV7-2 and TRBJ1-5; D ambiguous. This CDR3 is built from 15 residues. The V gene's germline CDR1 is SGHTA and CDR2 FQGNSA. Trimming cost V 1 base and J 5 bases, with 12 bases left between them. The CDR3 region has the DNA TGTGCCAGCAGCTTAGGGGGAGGGCAATATCAGCCCCAGCATTTT. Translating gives CASSLGGGQYQPQHF.

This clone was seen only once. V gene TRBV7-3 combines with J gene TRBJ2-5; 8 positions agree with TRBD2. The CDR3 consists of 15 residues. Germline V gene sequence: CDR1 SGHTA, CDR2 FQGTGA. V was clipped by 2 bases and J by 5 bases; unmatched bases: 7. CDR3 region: CASSLSKAGVETQYF. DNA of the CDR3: TGTGCCAGCAGCTTATCTAAAGCGGGAGTGGAGACCCAGTACTTC.

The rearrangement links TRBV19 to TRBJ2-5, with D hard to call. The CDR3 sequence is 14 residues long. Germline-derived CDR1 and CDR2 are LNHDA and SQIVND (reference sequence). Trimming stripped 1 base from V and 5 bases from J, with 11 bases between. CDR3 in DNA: TGTGCCAGTAGTATAGCCCTTCGAGAGGAGACCCAGTACTTC. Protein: CASSIALREETQYF.

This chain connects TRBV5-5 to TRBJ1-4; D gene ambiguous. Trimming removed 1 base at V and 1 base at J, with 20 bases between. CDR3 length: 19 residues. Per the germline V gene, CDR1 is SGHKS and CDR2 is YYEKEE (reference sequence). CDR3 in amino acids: CASSLNPIQAQKTNEKLFF. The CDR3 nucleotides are TGTGCCAGCAGCTTGAACCCAATCCAAGCTCAAAAAACTAATGAAAAACTGTTTTTT. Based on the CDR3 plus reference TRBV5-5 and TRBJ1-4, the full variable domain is DAGVTQSPTHLIKTRGQQVTLRCSPISGHKSVSWYQQVLGQGPQFIFQYYEKEERGRGNFPDRFSARQFPNYSSELNVNALLLGDSALYLCASSLNPIQAQKTNEKLFFGSGTQLSVL.

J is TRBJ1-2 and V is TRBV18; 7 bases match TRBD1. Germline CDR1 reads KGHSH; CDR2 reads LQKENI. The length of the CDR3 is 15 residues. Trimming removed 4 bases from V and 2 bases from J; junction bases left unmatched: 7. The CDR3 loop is CASSLSPGQNYGYTF. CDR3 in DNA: TGTGCCAGCTCACTCTCCCCGGGACAGAACTATGGCTACACCTTC.

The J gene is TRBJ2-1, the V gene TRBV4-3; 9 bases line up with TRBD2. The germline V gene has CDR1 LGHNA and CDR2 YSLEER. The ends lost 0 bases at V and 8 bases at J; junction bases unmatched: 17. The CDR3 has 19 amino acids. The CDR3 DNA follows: TGCGCCAGCAGCCAAGATATCATTAAGGCGGGAGGGCCGGGCGATGAGCAGTTCTTC. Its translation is CASSQDIIKAGGPGDEQFF.

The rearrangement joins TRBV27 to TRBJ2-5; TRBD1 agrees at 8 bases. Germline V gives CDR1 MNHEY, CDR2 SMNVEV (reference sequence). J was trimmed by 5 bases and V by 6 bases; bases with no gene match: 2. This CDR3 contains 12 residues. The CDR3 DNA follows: TGTGCCAGCAGGCAGGGGGCGGAGACCCAGTACTTC. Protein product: CASRQGAETQYF.

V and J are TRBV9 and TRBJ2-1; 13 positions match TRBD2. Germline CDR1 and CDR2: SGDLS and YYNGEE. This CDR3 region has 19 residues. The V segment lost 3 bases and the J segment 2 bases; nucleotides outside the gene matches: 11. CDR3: CASSAPGLAGIRAYNEQFF. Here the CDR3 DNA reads TGTGCCAGCAGCGCCCCGGGACTAGCGGGGATACGAGCCTACAATGAGCAGTTCTTC.

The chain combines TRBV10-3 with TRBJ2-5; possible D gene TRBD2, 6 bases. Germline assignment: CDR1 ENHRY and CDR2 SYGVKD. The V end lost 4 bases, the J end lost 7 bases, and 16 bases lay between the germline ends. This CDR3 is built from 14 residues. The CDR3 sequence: CAISGGVATGTQYF. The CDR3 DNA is TGTGCCATCAGTGGGGGGGTCGCCACGGGGACCCAGTACTTC.

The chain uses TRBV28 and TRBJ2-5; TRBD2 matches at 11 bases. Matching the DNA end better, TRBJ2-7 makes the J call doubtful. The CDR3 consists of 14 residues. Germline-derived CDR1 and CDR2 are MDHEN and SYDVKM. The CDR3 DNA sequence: TGTGCCAGCAGCCAGACTAGCGGGAACAACGAGCAGTACTTC. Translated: CASSQTSGNNEQYF.

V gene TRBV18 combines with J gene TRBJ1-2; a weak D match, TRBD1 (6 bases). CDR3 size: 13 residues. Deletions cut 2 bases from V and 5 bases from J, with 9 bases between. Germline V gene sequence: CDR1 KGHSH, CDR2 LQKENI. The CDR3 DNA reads TGTGCCAGCTCACCAGGAGGACAGTATGGCTACACCTTC. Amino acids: CASSPGGQYGYTF.

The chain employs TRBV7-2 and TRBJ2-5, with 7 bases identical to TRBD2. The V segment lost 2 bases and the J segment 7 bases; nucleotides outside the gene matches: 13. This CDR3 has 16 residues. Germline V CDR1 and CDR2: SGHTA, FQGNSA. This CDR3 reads CASSLSSGAMIGTQYF. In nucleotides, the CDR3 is TGTGCCAGCAGCTTATCCAGCGGGGCAATGATTGGGACCCAGTACTTC.

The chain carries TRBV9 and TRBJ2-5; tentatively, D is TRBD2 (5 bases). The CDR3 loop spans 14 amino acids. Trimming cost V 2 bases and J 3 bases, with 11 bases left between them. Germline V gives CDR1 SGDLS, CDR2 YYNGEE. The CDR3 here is CASSVNSVEETQYF. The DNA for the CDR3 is TGTGCCAGCAGCGTTAATAGCGTAGAAGAGACCCAGTACTTC.

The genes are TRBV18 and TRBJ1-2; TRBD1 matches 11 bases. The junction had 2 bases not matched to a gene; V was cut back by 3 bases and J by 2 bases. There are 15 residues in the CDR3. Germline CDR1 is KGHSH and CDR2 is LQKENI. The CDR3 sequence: CASSPGQGGNYGYTF. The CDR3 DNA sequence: TGTGCCAGCTCACCGGGACAGGGGGGAAACTATGGCTACACCTTC.

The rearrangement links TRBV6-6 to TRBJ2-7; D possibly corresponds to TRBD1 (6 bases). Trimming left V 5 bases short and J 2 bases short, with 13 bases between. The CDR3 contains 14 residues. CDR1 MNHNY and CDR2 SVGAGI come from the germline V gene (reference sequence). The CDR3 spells CASSNQQGTYEQYF. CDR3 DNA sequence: TGTGCCAGCAGTAATCAACAGGGTACCTACGAGCAGTACTTC.

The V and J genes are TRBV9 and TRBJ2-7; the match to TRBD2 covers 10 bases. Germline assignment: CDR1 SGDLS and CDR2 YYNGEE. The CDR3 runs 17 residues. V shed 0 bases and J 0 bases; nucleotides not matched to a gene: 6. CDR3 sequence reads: CASSVGTSGRASYEQYF. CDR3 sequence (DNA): TGTGCCAGCAGCGTAGGTACAAGCGGGAGGGCCTCCTACGAGCAGTACTTC.

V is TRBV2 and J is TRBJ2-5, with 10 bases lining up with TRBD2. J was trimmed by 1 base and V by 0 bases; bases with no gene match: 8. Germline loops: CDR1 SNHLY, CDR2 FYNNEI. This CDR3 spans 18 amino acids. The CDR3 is CASSEALLTSGFQETQYF. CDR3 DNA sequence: TGTGCCAGCAGTGAAGCCCTGTTGACTAGCGGGTTCCAAGAGACCCAGTACTTC.

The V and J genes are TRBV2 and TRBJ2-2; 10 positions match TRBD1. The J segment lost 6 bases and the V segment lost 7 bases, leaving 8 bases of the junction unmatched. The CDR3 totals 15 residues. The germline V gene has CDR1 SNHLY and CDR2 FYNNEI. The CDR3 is CASISDRGLAGELFF. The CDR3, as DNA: TGTGCCAGCATTAGTGACAGGGGGCTGGCCGGGGAGCTGTTTTTT.

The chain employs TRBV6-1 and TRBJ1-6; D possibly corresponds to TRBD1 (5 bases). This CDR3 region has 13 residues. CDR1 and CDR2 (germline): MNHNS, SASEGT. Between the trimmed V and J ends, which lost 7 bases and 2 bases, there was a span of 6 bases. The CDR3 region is CASTGPYNSPLHF. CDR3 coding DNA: TGTGCCAGCACAGGGCCCTATAATTCACCCCTCCACTTT.

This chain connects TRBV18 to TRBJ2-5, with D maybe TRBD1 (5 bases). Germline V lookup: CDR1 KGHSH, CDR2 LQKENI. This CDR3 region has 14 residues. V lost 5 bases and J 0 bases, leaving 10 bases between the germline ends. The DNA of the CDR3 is TGTGCCAGCTCAGCTGCAGGGCACCAAGAGACCCAGTACTTC. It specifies CASSAAGHQETQYF.

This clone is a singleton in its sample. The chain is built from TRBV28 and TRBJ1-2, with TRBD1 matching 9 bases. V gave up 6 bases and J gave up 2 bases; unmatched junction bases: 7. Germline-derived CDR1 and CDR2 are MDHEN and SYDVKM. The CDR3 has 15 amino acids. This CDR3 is CASSTSTGGNYGYTF. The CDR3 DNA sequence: TGTGCCAGCAGCACTTCGACAGGGGGGAACTATGGCTACACCTTC.

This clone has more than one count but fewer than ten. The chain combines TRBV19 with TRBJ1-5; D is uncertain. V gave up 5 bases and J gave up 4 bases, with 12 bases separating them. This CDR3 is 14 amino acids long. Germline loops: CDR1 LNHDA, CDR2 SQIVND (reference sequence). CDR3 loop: CASSVSGANQPQHF. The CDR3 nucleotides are TGTGCCAGTAGTGTTTCGGGAGCTAATCAGCCCCAGCATTTT.

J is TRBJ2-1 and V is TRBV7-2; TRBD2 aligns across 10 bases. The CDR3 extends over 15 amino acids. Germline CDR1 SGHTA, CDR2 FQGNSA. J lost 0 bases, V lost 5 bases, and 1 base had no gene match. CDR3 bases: TGTGCCAGCAGCACTAGCGGGAACTCCTACAATGAGCAGTTCTTC. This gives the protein CASSTSGNSYNEQFF. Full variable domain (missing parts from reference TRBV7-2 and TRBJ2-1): GAGVSQSPSNKVTEKGKDVELRCDPISGHTALYWYRQSLGQGLEFLIYFQGNSAPDKSGLPSDRFSAERTGGSVSTLTIQRTQQEDSAVYLCASSTSGNSYNEQFFGPGTRLTVL.

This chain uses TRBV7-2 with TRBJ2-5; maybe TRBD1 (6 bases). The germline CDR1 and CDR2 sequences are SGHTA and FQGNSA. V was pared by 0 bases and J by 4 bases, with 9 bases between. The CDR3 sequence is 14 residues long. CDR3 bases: TGTGCCAGCAGCTTAGCGTGGGACACAGAGACCCAGTACTTC. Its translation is CASSLAWDTETQYF.

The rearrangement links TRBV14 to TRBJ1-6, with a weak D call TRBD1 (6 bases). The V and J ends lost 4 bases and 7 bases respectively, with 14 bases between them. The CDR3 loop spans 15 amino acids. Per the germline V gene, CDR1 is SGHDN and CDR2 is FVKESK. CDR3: CASSLNDRRNSPLHF. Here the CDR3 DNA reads TGTGCCAGCAGCCTTAACGACAGGCGGAATTCACCCCTCCACTTT.

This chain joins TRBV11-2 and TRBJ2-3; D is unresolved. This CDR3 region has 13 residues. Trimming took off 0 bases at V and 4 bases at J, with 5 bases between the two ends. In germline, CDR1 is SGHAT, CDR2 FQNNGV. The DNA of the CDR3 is TGTGCCAGCAGCTTAGATATTGCAGATACGCAGTATTTT. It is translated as CASSLDIADTQYF.

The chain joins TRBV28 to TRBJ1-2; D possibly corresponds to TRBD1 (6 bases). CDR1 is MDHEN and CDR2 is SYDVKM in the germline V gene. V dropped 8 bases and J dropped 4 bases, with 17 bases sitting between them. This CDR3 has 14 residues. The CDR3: CASHQSDRFYGYTF. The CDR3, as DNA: TGTGCCAGCCACCAGTCGGACAGATTCTATGGCTACACCTTC.